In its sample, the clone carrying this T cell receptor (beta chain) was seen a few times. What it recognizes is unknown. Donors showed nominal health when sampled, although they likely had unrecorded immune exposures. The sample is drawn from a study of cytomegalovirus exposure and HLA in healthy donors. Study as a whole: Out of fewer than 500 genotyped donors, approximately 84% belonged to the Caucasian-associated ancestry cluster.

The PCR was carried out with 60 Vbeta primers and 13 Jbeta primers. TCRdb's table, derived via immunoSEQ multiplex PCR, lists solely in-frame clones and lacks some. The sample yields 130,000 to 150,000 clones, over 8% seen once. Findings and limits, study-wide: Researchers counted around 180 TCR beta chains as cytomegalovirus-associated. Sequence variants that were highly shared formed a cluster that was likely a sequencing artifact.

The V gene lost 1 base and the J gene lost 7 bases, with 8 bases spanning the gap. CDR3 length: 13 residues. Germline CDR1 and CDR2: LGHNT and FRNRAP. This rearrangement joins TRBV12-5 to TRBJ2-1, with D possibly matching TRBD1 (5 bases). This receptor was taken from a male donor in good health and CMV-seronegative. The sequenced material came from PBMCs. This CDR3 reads CASGLGRVNEQFF. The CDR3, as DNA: TGTGCTAGTGGTTTGGGCAGGGTTAATGAGCAGTTCTTC.